This T cell receptor beta chain was sequenced for a study of blood T cell repertoires in COVID-19. The CDR3 is 15 residues long. Per germline, CDR1 MNHEY and CDR2 SVGAGI. The ends were cut back, 0 bases at V and 7 bases at J, with 13 bases in the middle. Assay used: immunoSEQ multiplex PCR; TCRdb lists only in-frame clones, some missing. The top ten hold approximately 17% of the sample, which has around 140,000 clones, 60% to 85% seen once. This clonotype originated in a middle-aged man with acute or convalescent COVID-19. The chain employs TRBV6-5 and TRBJ1-5, with unresolved D. What was sequenced was peripheral blood. The CDR3 DNA sequence: TGTGCCAGCAGTTACTCGCCGGAGGGTGGACAGCCCCAGCATTTT. This encodes CASSYSPEGGQPQHF.